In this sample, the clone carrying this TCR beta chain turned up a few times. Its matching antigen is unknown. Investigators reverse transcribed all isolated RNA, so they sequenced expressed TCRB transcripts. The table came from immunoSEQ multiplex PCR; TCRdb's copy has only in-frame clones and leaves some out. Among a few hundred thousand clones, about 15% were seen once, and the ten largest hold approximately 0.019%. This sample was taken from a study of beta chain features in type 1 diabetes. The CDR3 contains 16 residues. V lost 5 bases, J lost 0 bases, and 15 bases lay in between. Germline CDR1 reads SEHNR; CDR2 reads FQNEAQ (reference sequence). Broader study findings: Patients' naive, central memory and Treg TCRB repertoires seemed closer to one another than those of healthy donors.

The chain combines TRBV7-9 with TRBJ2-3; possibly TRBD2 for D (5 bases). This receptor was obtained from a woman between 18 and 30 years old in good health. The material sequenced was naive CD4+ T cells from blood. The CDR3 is CASSPGGLPSTDTQYF. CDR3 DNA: TGTGCCAGCAGCCCCGGAGGCTTACCTAGCACAGATACGCAGTATTTT.